This T cell receptor (beta chain) was profiled in a study of cytomegalovirus exposure and HLA in healthy donors. Trimming took 0 bases from V and 6 from J; bases not matched to a gene: 2. Germline values: CDR1 SGHRS, CDR2 YFSETQ. This CDR3 contains 13 residues. The study ran its PCR with 60 Vbeta and 13 Jbeta primers. Method: immunoSEQ multiplex PCR; TCRdb's copy keeps in-frame clones and lacks some. The repertoire holds approximately 150,000 clones, almost 85% seen once, with under 5% in the top ten. The clonotype originates from a girl aged 10-17 years in good health and CMV-seropositive. This sequence joins TRBV5-1 and TRBJ1-2; 7 nucleotides align to TRBD1. Sample: PBMCs. The CDR3 region is CASSLEQGNGYTF. DNA for the CDR3: TGCGCCAGCAGCTTGGAACAGGGGAATGGCTACACCTTC. The whole variable domain, remainder taken from reference TRBV5-1 and TRBJ1-2, is KAGVTQTPRYLIKTRGQQVTLSCSPISGHRSVSWYQQTPGQGLQFLFEYFSETQRNKGNFPGRFSGRQFSNSRSEMNVSTLELGDSALYLCASSLEQGNGYTFGSGTRLTVV.